Sequencing of this T cell receptor (beta chain) was carried out in a study of blood T cell repertoires in COVID-19. Study overall: Acute-phase and convalescent COVID-19 samples originated in the United States, Italy and Spain. PBMCs, B-cell-depleted T cells, or T cells provided the cDNA or gDNA that made up the material.

CDR3 length: 16 amino acids. Trimming at V came to 5 bases and at J to 9 bases, leaving 10 bases not matched to a gene. From germline, CDR1 is LGHNA and CDR2 YSLEER. Per the original methods: Researchers report that nucleated cell counts were estimated from reference gene primer amplification. The data were produced by immunoSEQ multiplex PCR, yet TCRdb's version contains in-frame clones alone and is incomplete. Clone size and the V and J calls come from that table; the DNA yielded D and trimming. Among approximately 190,000 clones, nearly 90% were seen once, and the ten largest hold roughly 6.2%. The chain employs TRBV4-3 and TRBJ2-1; TRBD2 matches 13 bases. What was sequenced was peripheral blood. The clonotype was recovered from a woman aged 40 to 50 who had recovered from COVID-19. CDR3 sequence: CASSIGLAGERGEQFF. CDR3 nucleotide sequence: TGCGCCAGCAGCATCGGACTAGCGGGAGAGAGGGGTGAGCAGTTCTTC.